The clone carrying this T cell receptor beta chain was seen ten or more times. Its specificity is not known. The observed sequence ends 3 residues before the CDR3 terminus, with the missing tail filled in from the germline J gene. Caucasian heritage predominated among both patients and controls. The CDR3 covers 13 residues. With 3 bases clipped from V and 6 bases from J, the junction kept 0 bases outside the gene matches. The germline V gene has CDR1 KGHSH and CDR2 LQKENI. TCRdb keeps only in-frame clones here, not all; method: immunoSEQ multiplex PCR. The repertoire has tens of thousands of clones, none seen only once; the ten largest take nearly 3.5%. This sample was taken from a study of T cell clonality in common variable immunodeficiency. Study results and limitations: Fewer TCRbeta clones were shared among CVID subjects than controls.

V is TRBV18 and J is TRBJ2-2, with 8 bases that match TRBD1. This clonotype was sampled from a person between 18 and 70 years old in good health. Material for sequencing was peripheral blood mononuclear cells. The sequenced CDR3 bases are TGTGCCAGCTCACCGGACAGGGCCGGGGAG. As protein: CASSPDRAGE. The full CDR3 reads CASSPDRAGELFF.